This T cell receptor (beta chain) comes out of a study of CD8 T cells in Susac syndrome (dated by TCRdb to between 2018 and 2020). Looking at the study overall: Among the Susac syndrome patients who were sequenced, clinically active disease was present in six and clinical remission was observed in fewer than 10. At blood withdrawal, Susac syndrome patients were either therapy-naive, taking corticosteroids (in some cases with IVIg as well), or taking IVIg alone. Repertoire sequencing was used to test whether CD8+ T cell activation and differentiation in Susac syndrome was antigen driven. General study outcomes and caveats: The number of individuals in the TCR sequencing and HLA analysis was recognized as being relatively small. No clonal expansion was detected in the CD4+ T cell repertoire of Susac syndrome patients.

As to this clonotype: Its specific antigen is unknown. No clone much larger than this one lies a single base away; base qualities are absent.

Germline trimming amounts to 6 bases on V and 6 bases on J, with 8 as the count of junction bases outside the gene matches. Taken from cysteine to phenylalanine, the CDR3 has 14 residues. Only the CDR3 DNA is retained, 42 bases long and in frame from the first base. For CDR1 and CDR2, the germline V gene lists SGDLS and YYNGEE. RNA was extracted using the RNeasy kit, and about 0.45 to 1 microgram was reverse transcribed with random hexamers. The immunoSEQ multiplex PCR assay, covering 54 Vbeta and 13 Jbeta segments, was used to amplify TCR beta CDR3 regions. Bias from PCR amplification was corrected by using a synthetic template baseline for primer optimization and for computational correction. The published analysis was carried out like this. Only productive sequences were kept, with reads annotated to V, D and J genes according to IMGT and analyzed in immunoSEQ Analyzer. Clonality was calculated as one minus the Shannon entropy normalized by log2 of the number of productive unique sequences. For each patient and control, public and private clones were evaluated within the 100 most prevalent clones. A clone was defined as Susac-specific if it was absent from the healthy and MS cohorts, from over a thousand published viral clones and from other ImmuneACCESS disease sequences. The public sequencing data were trimmed at Q25 with fastp and processed into clonotypes with MiXCR by TCRdb, which kept only in-frame beta chains. Rows are unified per CDR3 protein, each entry keeping the most common DNA and genes. In this record, the V and J calls reflect TCRdb's handling and not the investigators' own analysis. In all, the sample holds under 250,000 distinct CDR3 sequences, and approximately 94% of those were seen once. The top ten clones comprise about 0.14% of the sample.

Peripheral blood CD8+ and CD4+ T cells from healthy donors, Susac syndrome patients and multiple sclerosis patients were profiled by high-throughput TCR beta sequencing. Recently defined diagnostic criteria for definite or probable disease were met by the Susac syndrome patients. Bulk CD8+ and CD4+ T cells were purified by magnetic negative isolation, while CD8+ TEMRA cells were enriched using FACS. Blood was drawn into EDTA tubes, processed within 24 hours, and PBMCs were isolated by density gradient centrifugation. PBMCs destined for TCR sequencing were cryopreserved in liquid nitrogen and later thawed in a 37 °C water bath. The sorted or isolated CD4+, CD8+ and CD8+ TEMRA cells had a purity of 90% or higher.

This TCR was sampled from a human donor with Susac syndrome. Recombination joined TRBV9 with TRBJ2-2, with 7 bases in between that match TRBD2. The sequencing sample was made of CD4+ T cells from PBMCs. The CDR3 region: CASNEGTTPGELFF. DNA sequence: TGTGCCAGCAACGAGGGGACTACTCCCGGGGAGCTGTTTTTT.